This T cell receptor (beta chain) was profiled in a study of cytomegalovirus exposure and HLA in healthy donors. Vbeta (60) and Jbeta (13) primers were used in the PCR. Profiling relied on immunoSEQ multiplex PCR, and the TCRdb table lists in-frame clones only, not all of them. The data show 60,000 to 90,000 clones, with about two thirds seen just once and about 8.9% held by the top ten. The CDR3 is 13 residues long. Germline V gene lookup returns CDR1 MGHRA and CDR2 YSYEKL. The germline V and J ends were trimmed by 1 base and 4 bases, with 5 bases remaining between them. The genes are TRBV4-1 and TRBJ1-3, with TRBD1 as a possible D gene (5 bases). The sample taken for sequencing was PBMCs. This TCR was sampled from a woman between 50 and 59 years old in good health and CMV-seropositive. CDR3 in amino acids: CASSQGTGNTIYF. Written as DNA, the CDR3 is TGCGCCAGCAGCCAAGGGACAGGAAACACCATATATTTT.